A selection of T cell receptor beta chains follows, all from one sample in a study of blood T cell repertoires in COVID-19. Sequencing was performed with immunoSEQ multiplex PCR; in TCRdb, only in-frame clones are kept and a portion is missing. The sample lists approximately 75,000 clones; 75% to 90% were seen once. The sequenced sample was peripheral blood. The source of these receptors is a man in his fifties with COVID-19, enrolled during active disease. Both conserved end residues are part of each CDR3. A D gene is named only where the DNA matches it firmly. A row's size may be missing; if present it is once, few, many or a size class.

j_call d_call clone_size v_call cdr3_aa cdr3_nt
TRBJ2-7 . . TRBV5-6 CASSSGSSYEQYF TGTGCCAGCAGTTCAGGTTCCTCCTACGAGCAGTACTTC
TRBJ2-7 TRBD2 . TRBV7-3 CASSPGGSSYEQYF TGTGCCAGCAGCCCAGGCGGGAGCTCCTACGAGCAGTACTTC
TRBJ2-7 TRBD2 . TRBV3-1/TRBV3-2 CASSPLGGGEQYF TGTGCCAGCAGTCCCCTGGGCGGGGGAGAGCAGTACTTC
TRBJ1-5 . . TRBV2 CASTGGYSNQPQHF TGTGCCAGCACCGGGGGTTATAGCAATCAGCCCCAGCATTTT
TRBJ2-1 . . TRBV11-3 CAGNRTVYNEQFF TGTGCCGGTAATCGGACTGTCTACAATGAGCAGTTCTTC
TRBJ1-5 . . TRBV19 CASSPVGGNQPQHF TGTGCCAGTAGTCCTGTAGGGGGCAATCAGCCCCAGCATTTT
TRBJ1-3 TRBD1 . TRBV27 CASSSSGTGVGNTIYF TGTGCCAGCAGTTCCTCCGGGACAGGGGTTGGAAACACCATATATTTT
TRBJ1-4 . once TRBV18 CASSQVVREKLFF TGTGCCAGCTCCCAGGTGGTCCGGGAAAAACTGTTTTTT
TRBJ1-6 TRBD1 few TRBV28 CASSLTGQGNNSPLHF TGTGCCAGCAGTTTAACGGGACAGGGGAATAATTCACCCCTCCACTTT
TRBJ2-2 . . TRBV6-6 CASSQGSAGELFF TGTGCCAGCAGCCAGGGTTCGGCCGGGGAGCTGTTTTTT
TRBJ2-7 . . TRBV2 CASSVGGTAYEQYF TGTGCCAGCAGTGTAGGAGGGACGGCCTACGAGCAGTACTTC
TRBJ1-2 . . TRBV6-5 CASTGSLNYGYTF TGTGCCAGCACAGGATCTCTTAACTATGGCTACACCTTC
TRBJ2-5 TRBD2 few TRBV6-2/TRBV6-3 CASSLPGLAGPETQYF TGTGCCAGCAGTTTACCGGGACTAGCGGGACCCGAGACCCAGTACTTC
TRBJ2-1 TRBD2 . TRBV4-2 CASSPGLAASYNEQFF TGTGCCAGCAGCCCGGGACTAGCGGCATCCTACAATGAGCAGTTCTTC
TRBJ2-3 . . TRBV3-1/TRBV3-2 CASSQKLARDTQYF TGTGCCAGCAGCCAAAAGCTAGCGAGAGATACGCAGTATTTT
TRBJ2-7 TRBD2 . TRBV7-8 CASSPSGRALYEQYF TGTGCCAGCAGTCCTAGCGGGAGGGCCCTCTACGAGCAGTACTTC
TRBJ1-1 . few TRBV6-5 CASSYLRAGGDTEAFF TGTGCCAGCAGTTACCTCCGGGCGGGGGGGGACACTGAAGCTTTCTTT
TRBJ2-7 . . TRBV28 CASSLQGSHYEQYF TGTGCCAGCAGTTTACAGGGTAGTCACTACGAGCAGTACTTC
TRBJ2-1 TRBD2 . TRBV18 CASSPGVAGSYNEQFF TGTGCCAGCTCACCAGGGGTAGCGGGGTCTTACAATGAGCAGTTCTTC
TRBJ2-2 . . TRBV5-1 CASSSLLLGGGELFF TGCGCCAGCAGCTCCCTTCTACTAGGGGGTGGGGAGCTGTTTTTT
TRBJ2-7 . . TRBV25-1 CASSGGGPGSYEQYF TGTGCCAGCAGTGGAGGAGGGCCGGGCTCCTACGAGCAGTACTTC
TRBJ1-2 . once TRBV5-1 CASRLTEGVWGYTF TGCGCCAGCAGGTTAACCGAAGGGGTTTGGGGCTACACCTTC
TRBJ2-7 . . TRBV6-2/TRBV6-3 CASTPASNEQYF TGTGCCAGCACCCCCGCGAGCAACGAGCAGTACTTC
TRBJ2-7 . . TRBV5-4 CASSLAISGSGEQYF TGTGCCAGCAGCTTGGCCATCAGCGGGTCAGGTGAGCAGTACTTC
TRBJ1-1 . . TRBV30 CAWSRGASTEAFF TGTGCCTGGAGTCGGGGGGCAAGCACTGAAGCTTTCTTT
TRBJ1-6 . . TRBV28 CASGFRGWGSPLHF TGTGCCAGCGGATTTAGGGGTTGGGGTTCACCCCTCCACTTT
TRBJ2-7 TRBD1 . TRBV4-1 CASSPRVGTGGLYEQYF TGCGCCAGCAGCCCTCGCGTGGGCACAGGGGGCCTGTACGAGCAGTACTTC
TRBJ2-5 . . TRBV28 CASSLSLLGAQLETQYF TGTGCCAGCAGTTTAAGCCTCCTAGGGGCGCAACTGGAGACCCAGTACTTC
TRBJ2-7 TRBD2 . TRBV27 CASTPLAGSAGEQYF TGTGCCAGCACTCCTCTAGCGGGATCTGCAGGCGAGCAGTACTTC
TRBJ1-2 . once TRBV7-9 CASSSQVNYGYTF TGTGCCAGCAGCTCACAGGTTAACTATGGCTACACCTTC
TRBJ2-1 TRBD1 few TRBV6-5 CASRPHEGTETLF TGTGCCAGCAGGCCCCACGAGGGGACAGAGACCCTCTTC